These 22 T cell receptor beta chains originate from one sample sequenced in a study of blood T cell repertoires in COVID-19. Sequenced by immunoSEQ multiplex PCR; TCRdb stores in-frame clones only, minus some. This sample yields some 390,000 clones, of which 80% to 90% are seen a single time; 1% to 1.3% belongs to the top ten. Specimen: PBMCs or T cells enriched from blood (not recorded which). The receptors originated from a man aged 25-40 years who had recovered from COVID-19.

The chain is built from TRBV18 and TRBJ2-1, with 11 bases matching TRBD2. Losses at the gene ends were 2 bases for V and 6 bases for J; bases not matched to a gene: 6. CDR3 length: 16 residues. Per germline, CDR1 KGHSH and CDR2 LQKENI. CDR3 region: CASSPGRTSGSNEQFF. The CDR3 region has the DNA TGTGCCAGCTCACCAGGTAGAACTAGCGGGAGCAATGAGCAGTTCTTC. Full variable domain (remainder filled in from reference TRBV18 and TRBJ2-1): NAGVMQNPRHLVRRRGQEARLRCSPMKGHSHVYWYRQLPEEGLKFMVYLQKENIIDESGMPKERFSAEFPKEGPSILRIQQVVRGDSAAYFCASSPGRTSGSNEQFFGPGTRLTVL.

This chain joins TRBV30 and TRBJ1-2; maybe TRBD1 (5 bases). The germline V gene has CDR1 GTSNPN and CDR2 SVGIG (reference sequence). The CDR3 is 13 residues long. The V end was cut by 0 bases, the J end by 8 bases, with 13 bases between. DNA of the CDR3: TGTGCCTGGAGTGTACGAGCAGGGCTGGGCTACACCTTC. Translated: CAWSVRAGLGYTF.

This clone was recorded only once. This chain links TRBV5-1 with TRBJ2-3; 7 nucleotides line up with TRBD2. CDR1 and CDR2 from the germline V gene are SGHRS and YFSETQ. The V and J ends lost 1 base and 3 bases, in that order; junction bases with no gene match: 5. This CDR3 has 15 residues. Written as DNA, the CDR3 is TGCGCCAGCAGCTTGACAAGGGGAGGGACAGATACGCAGTATTTT. Translation gives CASSLTRGGTDTQYF.

The rearrangement joins TRBV28 to TRBJ1-2; a possible D gene is TRBD1 (6 bases). Germline CDR1 MDHEN, CDR2 SYDVKM. The CDR3 totals 14 residues. The V end lost 6 bases, the J end lost 4 bases, and 15 bases lay between the germline ends. CDR3 nucleotides: TGTGCCAGCAGATCTCAAAGGGGGGGCTATGGCTACACCTTC. The encoded protein is CASRSQRGGYGYTF.

The CDR3 sequence is CATSRDAPNLDTQYF. CDR3 coding DNA: TGTGCCACCAGCAGAGATGCACCCAACTTGGATACGCAGTATTTT. V usage is TRBV15 and J usage is TRBJ2-3; D is uncertain. The CDR3 extends over 15 amino acids. V shed 0 bases and J shed 6 bases, with 13 bases lying between them. Looked up from germline, CDR1 is LNHNV and CDR2 is YYDKDF (reference sequence).

V usage is TRBV7-9 and J usage is TRBJ1-2, with 9 bases lining up with TRBD1. This CDR3 contains 13 residues. CDR1 is SEHNR, CDR2 FQNEAQ, per germline (reference sequence). Trimming took 1 base from V and 6 from J; bases not matched to a gene: 0. The CDR3 nucleotides are TGTGCCAGCAGCTTAGGGACAGGGGATGGCTACACCTTC. Its translation is CASSLGTGDGYTF.

The rearrangement uses TRBV7-8 and TRBJ1-3, with D hard to call. V was cut by 4 bases and J by 0 bases, with 7 bases left in between. Per germline, CDR1 SGHVS and CDR2 FQNEAQ. This CDR3 has 14 residues. The CDR3 nucleotides are TGTGCCAGCAGCTCAACACGCTCTGGAAACACCATATATTTT. It encodes CASSSTRSGNTIYF.

The rearrangement links TRBV7-2 to TRBJ1-5; no reliable D call. The CDR3 covers 14 residues. CDR1 is SGHTA, CDR2 FQGNSA, per germline. Trimming removed 2 bases at V and 4 bases at J, with 9 bases between. CDR3 protein: CASSLSHPNQPQHF. As DNA, the CDR3 is TGTGCCAGCAGCTTATCACACCCTAATCAGCCCCAGCATTTT.

This rearrangement joins TRBV24-1 to TRBJ1-5; 7 bases map to TRBD1. The germline V gene encodes CDR1 KGHDR and CDR2 SFDVKD. V lost 3 bases and J lost 4; bases outside the gene matches: 5. The CDR3 has 15 amino acids. The CDR3 region has the DNA TGTGCCACCAGTGATACAGGGGCCCAAAATCAGCCCCAGCATTTT. Protein sequence: CATSDTGAQNQPQHF.

In DNA, the CDR3 is TGTGCCAGCAGTGGAGCCGGGACTAGAGCTAGTAGCTCCTACGAGCAGTACTTC. This translates into CASSGAGTRASSSYEQYF. This chain uses TRBV28 with TRBJ2-7, with 8 bases aligning to TRBD2. V shed 5 bases and J 0 bases; nucleotides not matched to a gene: 15. Germline CDR1 is MDHEN and CDR2 is SYDVKM. The CDR3 is 18 amino acids.

This chain joins TRBV4-1 and TRBJ1-4; no clear D gene. The CDR3 covers 11 residues. The V end lost 2 bases, the J end lost 13 bases, and 8 bases lay between the germline ends. Germline V gene lookup returns CDR1 MGHRA and CDR2 YSYEKL. The CDR3 DNA is TGCGCCAGCAGCCAACTCAGTCGACTGTTTTTT. This translates into CASSQLSRLFF.

The genes are TRBV2 and TRBJ2-7, with TRBD2 identical over 7 bases. J gave up 0 bases and V 5 bases, and 4 bases lay outside the gene matches. Germline V gene sequence: CDR1 SNHLY, CDR2 FYNNEI. The CDR3 has 14 residues. This CDR3 reads CASSRSGVSYEQYF. The CDR3 DNA reads TGTGCCAGCAGTAGGAGCGGGGTCTCCTACGAGCAGTACTTC. The full variable domain, in which reference TRBV2 and TRBJ2-7 provide the parts outside the CDR3, is EPEVTQTPSHQVTQMGQEVILRCVPISNHLYFYWYRQILGQKVEFLVSFYNNEISEKSEIFDDQFSVERPDGSNFTLKIRSTKLEDSAMYFCASSRSGVSYEQYFGPGTRLTVT.

V and J are TRBV9 and TRBJ1-5; tentatively, D is TRBD1 (5 bases). This CDR3 has 14 residues. V was pared by 3 bases and J by 7 bases, with 14 bases between. CDR1 is SGDLS, CDR2 YYNGEE, per germline. The CDR3 nucleotides are TGTGCCAGCAGCGCAGGGCAGGGTGGGCAGCCCCAGCATTTT. Translated: CASSAGQGGQPQHF.

The chain's CDR3 is CAWSVRGDALDEQYF. As DNA, the CDR3 is TGTGCCTGGAGTGTACGGGGGGATGCGCTGGACGAGCAGTACTTC. J is TRBJ2-7 and V is TRBV30; 7 nucleotides match TRBD2. Germline lookup yields CDR1 GTSNPN and CDR2 SVGIG (reference sequence). This CDR3 comprises 15 residues. V shed 0 bases and J 5 bases; nucleotides not matched to a gene: 10.

This clone appeared once. The rearrangement uses TRBV5-5 and TRBJ2-5; maybe TRBD1 (6 bases). Trimming cost V 0 bases and J 5 bases, with 8 bases left between them. The CDR3 covers 13 residues. Germline assignment: CDR1 SGHKS and CDR2 YYEKEE (reference sequence). The CDR3: CASSLGGQETQYF. CDR3 DNA sequence: TGTGCCAGCAGCTTGGGGGGGCAGGAGACCCAGTACTTC.

A few counts support this clone. The rearrangement uses TRBV12-3 or TRBV12-4 and TRBJ2-1, with a possible D match to TRBD1 (7 bases). CDR3 size: 13 residues. The germline V and J ends were trimmed by 2 bases and 9 bases, with 11 bases remaining between them. CDR3: CASSLSGGGEQFF. CDR3 in DNA: TGTGCCAGCAGTTTATCAGGGGGAGGTGAGCAGTTCTTC.

The chain recombines TRBV12-5 with TRBJ1-1; 9 bases fit TRBD1. Germline V gives CDR1 LGHNT, CDR2 FRNRAP. J was trimmed by 1 base and V by 1 base; bases with no gene match: 7. The CDR3 loop spans 17 amino acids. Here the CDR3 DNA reads TGTGCTAGTGGTTTGGCTCTCAAGACAGGGGGGAACACTGAAGCTTTCTTT. This encodes CASGLALKTGGNTEAFF.

This sequence joins TRBV19 and TRBJ1-4; D may be TRBD1 (5 bases). Per germline, CDR1 LNHDA and CDR2 SQIVND (reference sequence). Between the trimmed V and J ends, which lost 3 bases and 4 bases, there was a span of 12 bases. The length of the CDR3 is 15 residues. The CDR3 region is CASSIMDNSNEKLFF. The CDR3 DNA reads TGTGCCAGTAGTATTATGGACAACAGTAATGAAAAACTGTTTTTT.

V usage is TRBV4-1 and J usage is TRBJ1-1, with TRBD1 matching over 10 bases. CDR1 and CDR2 (germline): MGHRA, YSYEKL. CDR3 size: 14 residues. Trimming cost V 2 bases and J 6 bases; bases outside gene matches: 3. This chain's CDR3 is CASSQRDRGAEAFF. CDR3 coding DNA: TGCGCCAGCAGCCAAAGGGACAGGGGTGCTGAAGCTTTCTTT.

The chain uses TRBV7-9 and TRBJ1-5; 8 bases are a match to TRBD1. The J segment lost 7 bases and the V segment lost 1 base, leaving 6 bases of the junction unmatched. Germline CDR1 reads SEHNR; CDR2 reads FQNEAQ (reference sequence). The CDR3 consists of 15 residues. CDR3: CASSLVGQGIQPQHF. The CDR3 nucleotides read TGTGCCAGCAGCTTAGTCGGACAGGGAATCCAGCCCCAGCATTTT.

This clone occurred once. This rearrangement joins TRBV18 to TRBJ1-4; the D is unclear. Germline loops: CDR1 KGHSH, CDR2 LQKENI. This CDR3 is built from 15 residues. Trimming shortened V by 2 bases and J by 7 bases, and 14 bases separated the two germline ends. CDR3 loop: CASSPGSRASEKLFF. The CDR3 region has the DNA TGTGCCAGCTCACCAGGGAGTAGGGCCAGTGAAAAACTGTTTTTT.

This clone has a handful of counts. The rearrangement links TRBV28 to TRBJ1-2; a possible D gene is TRBD1 (6 bases). V was clipped by 6 bases and J by 6 bases, with 17 bases between them. The CDR3 has 14 amino acids. Germline-derived CDR1 and CDR2 are MDHEN and SYDVKM. CDR3 amino acids: CASRPGQSTHGYTF. The CDR3 DNA reads as TGTGCCAGCAGACCCGGACAGTCGACGCATGGCTACACCTTC.